These 18 T cell receptor beta chains were all obtained from the same sample, sequenced in a study of shared clonotypes between healthy human individuals. Cells designated naive CD8 were CD45RO-negative and were positively selected for CCR7, with terminally differentiated effector memory CD45RA+ cells excluded. Produced via immunoSEQ multiplex PCR; TCRdb's table is partial and in-frame only. The sample records about 590,000 clones, 95% to 96% being singletons. Material for sequencing was naive CD8+ T cells sorted from blood. Every receptor here comes from a woman aged 25 to 39 in good health.

V and J are TRBV10-2 and TRBJ1-1; D might be TRBD1 (6 bases). CDR1 and CDR2 (germline): WSHSY, SAAADI. V lost 6 bases to trimming and J lost 2 bases, with 10 bases between them. The CDR3 loop spans 13 amino acids. The CDR3 reads CASRPGTNTEAFF. CDR3 DNA: TGCGCCAGCAGGCCCGGGACAAACACTGAAGCTTTCTTT.

The V and J genes are TRBV19 and TRBJ2-1; D is possibly TRBD2 (6 bases). There are 14 residues in the CDR3. Germline loops: CDR1 LNHDA, CDR2 SQIVND (reference sequence). Trimming removed 3 bases from V and 6 bases from J, with 12 bases in between. CDR3 loop: CASSIGGSPNEQFF. As DNA, the CDR3 is TGTGCCAGTAGTATTGGAGGGAGTCCCAATGAGCAGTTCTTC.

This chain links TRBV18 with TRBJ2-1; a possible D gene is TRBD1 (5 bases). With 2 bases removed from V and 3 bases from J, the gap between germline ends came to 14 bases. This CDR3 is built from 16 residues. Germline V lookup: CDR1 KGHSH, CDR2 LQKENI. CDR3 region: CASSPLDPGHYNEQFF. The CDR3 region has the DNA TGTGCCAGCTCACCATTAGATCCAGGGCACTACAATGAGCAGTTCTTC.

The CDR3 sequence: CATSPRQGRGQPQHF. Written as DNA, the CDR3 is TGTGCCACCAGCCCACGACAGGGGAGGGGTCAGCCCCAGCATTTT. J is TRBJ1-5 and V is TRBV15, with TRBD1 identical over 8 bases. This CDR3 spans 15 amino acids. V gave up 5 bases and J gave up 6 bases; unmatched junction bases: 9. The germline V gene encodes CDR1 LNHNV and CDR2 YYDKDF (reference sequence).

The gene calls are TRBV28 and TRBJ2-7, with D perhaps matching TRBD1 or TRBD2 (5 bases each). The germline V and J ends were trimmed by 1 base and 3 bases, with 13 bases remaining between them. This CDR3 is 15 amino acids long. The V gene's germline CDR1 is MDHEN and CDR2 SYDVKM. CDR3 nucleotides: TGTGCCAGCAGTTTATTGTGGGGGTTCGACTACGAGCAGTACTTC. Protein: CASSLLWGFDYEQYF.

This chain joins TRBV27 and TRBJ2-7; 8 positions match TRBD1. CDR1 is MNHEY, CDR2 SMNVEV, per germline (reference sequence). This CDR3 contains 14 residues. V shed 1 base and J 5 bases; nucleotides not matched to a gene: 4. CDR3 protein: CASSLYPGGNEQYF. CDR3 in DNA: TGTGCCAGCAGTTTATACCCAGGGGGCAACGAGCAGTACTTC.

V is TRBV5-1 and J is TRBJ2-6; possibly TRBD1 for D (6 bases). Germline V gives CDR1 SGHRS, CDR2 YFSETQ. Trimming left V 4 bases short and J 0 bases short, with 8 bases between. This CDR3 is built from 15 residues. CDR3 in DNA: TGCGCCAGCAGCACAGGGAGCTCTGGGGCCAACGTCCTGACTTTC. Encoded protein: CASSTGSSGANVLTF.

The chain employs TRBV5-1 and TRBJ1-1; D call uncertain. V was clipped by 7 bases and J by 0 bases, with 19 bases between them. This CDR3 comprises 16 residues. Germline V gives CDR1 SGHRS, CDR2 YFSETQ. CDR3 sequence: CASAPDGEGLNTEAFF. CDR3 DNA sequence: TGCGCCAGCGCGCCCGACGGGGAGGGATTGAACACTGAAGCTTTCTTT.

This clone appeared a single time. V usage is TRBV19 and J usage is TRBJ2-1; no reliable D call. Trimming shortened V by 2 bases and J by 5 bases, and 10 bases separated the two germline ends. Germline V CDR1 and CDR2: LNHDA, SQIVND (reference sequence). The CDR3 contains 14 residues. The CDR3 region has the DNA TGTGCCAGTAGTATAATGGCTGGAGACAATGAGCAGTTCTTC. Translated: CASSIMAGDNEQFF.

The V gene is TRBV27, the J gene TRBJ2-7; TRBD2 matches 10 bases. This CDR3 spans 12 amino acids. Trimming at V came to 6 bases and at J to 5 bases, leaving 1 base not matched to a gene. The germline V gene has CDR1 MNHEY and CDR2 SMNVEV (reference sequence). DNA for the CDR3: TGTGCCAGCAGCGGACTAGCGGACGAGCAGTACTTC. It specifies CASSGLADEQYF.

V usage is TRBV5-1 and J usage is TRBJ2-7; TRBD2 matches 9 bases. The V and J ends lost 4 bases and 0 bases, in that order; junction bases with no gene match: 8. This CDR3 is built from 16 residues. Germline V gene lookup returns CDR1 SGHRS and CDR2 YFSETQ. CDR3 DNA: TGCGCCAGCAGCACGACCGGGACTAGCCGCTCCTACGAGCAGTACTTC. Protein: CASSTTGTSRSYEQYF.

V usage is TRBV9 and J usage is TRBJ2-3, with TRBD2 identical over 7 bases. V gave up 0 bases and J gave up 2 bases; unmatched junction bases: 6. This CDR3 comprises 16 residues. Germline values: CDR1 SGDLS, CDR2 YYNGEE. CDR3 loop: CASSVEERGNTDTQYF. The CDR3 DNA reads TGTGCCAGCAGCGTAGAAGAGCGGGGAAACACAGATACGCAGTATTTT.

About this clone: The CDR3 end shows no conserved phenylalanine or tryptophan, and so a read error is likely. The V and J genes are TRBV27 and TRBJ2-7, with 13 bases fitting TRBD2. Unmatched junction bases numbered 12, after V lost 5 bases and J lost 5 bases. CDR3 length: 17 residues. Per the germline V gene, CDR1 is MNHEY and CDR2 is SMNVEV (reference sequence). CDR3 region: CASSDLGLAGAGDEQYL. The CDR3 nucleotides read TGTGCCAGCAGTGACCTAGGACTAGCGGGAGCTGGGGACGAGCAGTACCTC.

J is TRBJ2-1 and V is TRBV19, with D perhaps TRBD1 (5 bases). V was shortened by 5 bases and J by 8 bases, with 16 bases between the two germline ends. This CDR3 is built from 14 residues. Per germline, CDR1 LNHDA and CDR2 SQIVND (reference sequence). CDR3 sequence reads: CASSSIQAVDEQFF. In DNA form, the CDR3 reads TGTGCCAGTAGTTCGATACAGGCGGTGGATGAGCAGTTCTTC.

The chain links TRBV19 to TRBJ2-1, with 7 bases fitting TRBD2. J was trimmed by 7 bases and V by 5 bases; bases with no gene match: 14. CDR1 LNHDA and CDR2 SQIVND come from the germline V gene (reference sequence). There are 16 residues in the CDR3. The DNA for the CDR3 is TGTGCCAGTAGTCCTTCCCTAGCGGCGCTCCAGAATGAGCAGTTCTTC. Amino acids: CASSPSLAALQNEQFF.

The V call is TRBV7-9, the J call TRBJ1-1, with a possible D match to TRBD1 (5 bases). With 3 bases removed from V and 4 bases from J, the gap between germline ends came to 12 bases. Germline V gene data show CDR1 as SEHNR and CDR2 as FQNEAQ (reference sequence). The CDR3 is made up of 14 amino acids. DNA for the CDR3: TGTGCCAGCAGCTTTGAGGGTAGGGGCACTGAAGCTTTCTTT. Amino acid sequence: CASSFEGRGTEAFF.

V and J are TRBV28 and TRBJ2-5, with no clear D. Germline CDR1 reads MDHEN; CDR2 reads SYDVKM. V dropped 1 base and J dropped 3 bases, with 9 bases sitting between them. The CDR3 is 14 residues long. Written as DNA, the CDR3 is TGTGCCAGCAGTTTATCCCCAGGTGAAGAGACCCAGTACTTC. This codes for CASSLSPGEETQYF. Drawing the rest from reference TRBV28 and TRBJ2-5, the complete variable domain is DVKVTQSSRYLVKRTGEKVFLECVQDMDHENMFWYRQDPGLGLRLIYFSYDVKMKEKGDIPEGYSVSREKKERFSLILESASTNQTSMYLCASSLSPGEETQYFGPGTRLLVL.

V usage is TRBV15 and J usage is TRBJ2-7; D tentatively reads TRBD1 or TRBD2 (6 bases each). CDR1 LNHNV and CDR2 YYDKDF come from the germline V gene (reference sequence). CDR3 length: 15 amino acids. Trimming removed 5 bases from V and 6 bases from J, with 20 bases in between. CDR3 sequence: CATSGGGTGMGEQYF. The CDR3 nucleotides read TGTGCCACCAGCGGGGGAGGAACAGGGATGGGCGAGCAGTACTTC. The variable domain in full, with the rest retrieved from reference TRBV15 and TRBJ2-7, is DAMVIQNPRYQVTQFGKPVTLSCSQTLNHNVMYWYQQKSSQAPKLLFHYYDKDFNNEADTPDNFQSRRPNTSFCFLDIRSPGLGDTAMYLCATSGGGTGMGEQYFGPGTRLTVT.